The 25 T cell receptor beta chains in this list originate from one sample, sequenced in a study of cytomegalovirus exposure and HLA in healthy donors. 60 Vbeta and 13 Jbeta primers were used in PCR. Data came from immunoSEQ multiplex PCR; TCRdb stores just in-frame clones and leaves some out. The sample carries 95,000 to 150,000 clones, around 68% recorded once. What was sequenced was PBMCs. The origin of the receptors is a man aged 35-49 years in good health and CMV-seropositive.

This clone came up a few times. The genes are TRBV2 and TRBJ2-7, with TRBD2 matching over 8 bases. V lost 8 bases, J lost 0 bases, and 6 bases stayed unmatched. The germline gives CDR1 SNHLY, CDR2 FYNNEI. The CDR3 loop spans 14 amino acids. CDR3 amino acids: CASSTSGNSYEQYF. The CDR3 region has the DNA TGTGCCAGCTCTACTAGCGGAAACTCCTACGAGCAGTACTTC.

This chain links TRBV2 with TRBJ1-5; D possibly corresponds to TRBD1 (6 bases). From germline, CDR1 is SNHLY and CDR2 FYNNEI. CDR3 length: 14 residues. Trimming took 7 bases from V and 2 from J, leaving 12 bases between them. The CDR3 sequence: CASNQGSGNQPQHF. CDR3 bases: TGTGCCAGCAACCAGGGGTCCGGCAATCAGCCCCAGCATTTT.

The sample holds a few counts of this clone. This sequence joins TRBV6-5 and TRBJ1-6, with 7 bases matching TRBD1. Per germline, CDR1 MNHEY and CDR2 SVGAGI. The CDR3 spans 13 residues. V lost 9 bases to trimming and J lost 10 bases; unmatched junction nucleotides: 9. The CDR3 loop is CASSRGKGSPLHF. CDR3 nucleotides: TGTGCCAGTAGCAGGGGGAAGGGATCACCCCTCCACTTT.

This clone occurred once. V usage is TRBV7-8 and J usage is TRBJ1-5, with a weak D call TRBD1 (6 bases). Germline CDR1 reads SGHVS; CDR2 reads FQNEAQ. Trimming cost V 5 bases and J 0 bases, with 11 bases left between them. This CDR3 has 15 amino acids. The CDR3 here is CASSGSQGSNQPQHF. The CDR3 region has the DNA TGTGCCAGCAGCGGGTCACAGGGTAGCAATCAGCCCCAGCATTTT.

The rearrangement uses TRBV27 and TRBJ1-6; 9 nucleotides line up with TRBD1. This CDR3 region has 16 residues. The V segment lost 3 bases and the J segment 9 bases; nucleotides outside the gene matches: 9. Germline assignment: CDR1 MNHEY and CDR2 SMNVEV (reference sequence). CDR3 DNA: TGTGCCAGCAGTTTCCTAGAGACAGGGGGGAGTTCACCCCTCCACTTT. Protein sequence: CASSFLETGGSSPLHF.

The V call is TRBV29-1, the J call TRBJ1-4; D may be TRBD1 (5 bases). This CDR3 spans 13 amino acids. Germline CDR1 SQVTM, CDR2 ANQGSEA. V lost 7 bases to trimming and J lost 7 bases, with 16 bases between them. For the CDR3, the DNA is TGCAGCGCGGGACTAACCGAGGGTGAAAAACTGTTTTTT. Its translation is CSAGLTEGEKLFF.

The chain combines TRBV6-6 with TRBJ1-3; 7 bases match TRBD1. With V trimmed by 2 bases and J by 3 bases, 7 bases remained unmatched. Germline V gene lookup returns CDR1 MNHNY and CDR2 SVGAGI (reference sequence). The CDR3 totals 16 residues. CDR3 nucleotide sequence: TGTGCCAGCAGTTACGCGAAGGGGGCGCGTGGAAACACCATATATTTT. Translated: CASSYAKGARGNTIYF.

The CDR3 loop is CASSPRTGGVFTEQFF. The CDR3 region has the DNA TGTGCCAGCAGCCCTCGTACAGGGGGCGTCTTCACTGAGCAGTTCTTC. The gene calls are TRBV11-2 and TRBJ2-1; TRBD1 aligns across 9 bases. The CDR3 runs to 16 residues. With V trimmed by 5 bases and J by 9 bases, 14 bases remained unmatched. Germline assignment: CDR1 SGHAT and CDR2 FQNNGV.

J is TRBJ1-2 and V is TRBV5-1; no reliable D call. Trimming pared 0 bases from V and 8 bases from J, leaving 17 bases between. The germline V gene encodes CDR1 SGHRS and CDR2 YFSETQ. There are 15 residues in the CDR3. CDR3 protein: CASSLVGGSLQGYTF. The CDR3, as DNA: TGCGCCAGCAGCTTGGTTGGAGGTTCGCTTCAGGGCTACACCTTC.

The chain recombines TRBV6-5 with TRBJ2-5; tentative D call: TRBD2 (6 bases). The germline CDR1 and CDR2 sequences are MNHEY and SVGAGI. This CDR3 contains 15 residues. Between the trimmed V and J ends, which lost 6 bases and 1 base, there was a span of 15 bases. This CDR3 is CASSRRDSRQETQYF. The DNA for the CDR3 is TGTGCCAGCAGCCGTAGGGACTCGCGCCAAGAGACCCAGTACTTC.

The chain carries TRBV7-9 and TRBJ1-6; D is uncertain. CDR1 and CDR2 from the germline V gene are SEHNR and FQNEAQ (reference sequence). The CDR3 length is 14 residues. V dropped 6 bases and J dropped 10 bases, with 16 bases sitting between them. The CDR3 region is CASRPPRPGSPLHF. The CDR3 bases are TGTGCCAGCAGACCTCCAAGGCCCGGGTCACCCCTCCACTTT.

This sequence joins TRBV25-1 and TRBJ2-4; 11 positions match TRBD1. With V trimmed by 6 bases and J by 5 bases, 9 bases remained unmatched. The germline CDR1 and CDR2 sequences are MGHDK and SYGVNS. The CDR3 is made up of 16 amino acids. CDR3 DNA sequence: TGTGCCAGCAGCGTCCAGAGGGGACAGGGGGAAAACATTCAGTACTTC. Its protein is CASSVQRGQGENIQYF.

The chain combines TRBV5-4 with TRBJ2-5; TRBD1 matches 9 bases. J was trimmed by 4 bases and V by 4 bases; bases with no gene match: 8. Looked up from germline, CDR1 is SGHNT and CDR2 is YYREEE (reference sequence). This CDR3 has 15 amino acids. This CDR3 reads CASSLGTGKGETQYF. The CDR3 DNA follows: TGTGCCAGCAGCCTTGGGACAGGGAAGGGAGAGACCCAGTACTTC.

The chain couples TRBV19 to TRBJ1-2; D is ambiguous. This CDR3 spans 13 amino acids. CDR1 is LNHDA, CDR2 SQIVND, per germline (reference sequence). Trimming left V 6 bases short and J 3 bases short, with 11 bases between. CDR3 sequence: CASSLRRYYGYTF. CDR3 in DNA: TGTGCCAGTAGCCTCAGGCGATACTATGGCTACACCTTC.

V and J are TRBV19 and TRBJ2-5; 7 bases map to TRBD1. The CDR3 length is 15 residues. The germline V gene encodes CDR1 LNHDA and CDR2 SQIVND (reference sequence). V gave up 3 bases and J gave up 2 bases; unmatched junction bases: 6. CDR3 coding DNA: TGTGCCAGTAGTATTTGGGACAGTATTCAAGAGACCCAGTACTTC. It translates to CASSIWDSIQETQYF.

The chain combines TRBV14 with TRBJ2-1; TRBD1 is a possible D gene (5 bases). CDR3 size: 15 residues. V was clipped by 0 bases and J by 7 bases, with 13 bases between them. The germline gives CDR1 SGHDN, CDR2 FVKESK. The CDR3 here is CASSQELGRVNEQFF. CDR3 sequence (DNA): TGTGCCAGCAGCCAAGAACTCGGCAGGGTAAATGAGCAGTTCTTC.

The genes are TRBV29-1 and TRBJ1-1, with TRBD1 matching 7 bases. J was trimmed by 9 bases and V by 5 bases; bases with no gene match: 6. Germline CDR1 is SQVTM and CDR2 is ANQGSEA. This CDR3 comprises 11 residues. The CDR3 loop is CSVHKDRKAFF. The CDR3 coding sequence is TGCAGCGTTCATAAGGACAGGAAAGCTTTCTTT.

This sequence joins TRBV7-3 and TRBJ2-3; D is ambiguous. This CDR3 is 15 amino acids long. Germline V gives CDR1 SGHTA, CDR2 FQGTGA. Trimming removed 5 bases from V and 7 bases from J, with 19 bases in between. The CDR3 bases are TGTGCCAGCAGCCCCCTATCCCTGCCGGGTTATACGCAGTATTTT. Protein product: CASSPLSLPGYTQYF. The whole variable domain, remainder taken from reference TRBV7-3 and TRBJ2-3, is GAGVSQTPSNKVTEKGKYVELRCDPISGHTALYWYRQSLGQGPEFLIYFQGTGAADDSGLPNDRFFAVRPEGSVSTLKIQRTERGDSAVYLCASSPLSLPGYTQYFGPGTRLTVL.

This rearrangement joins TRBV5-4 to TRBJ1-4; TRBD1 matches 11 bases. Germline CDR1 SGHNT, CDR2 YYREEE (reference sequence). The CDR3 length is 15 residues. V dropped 0 bases and J dropped 9; count of bases not matched to a gene: 4. CDR3 in amino acids: CASSLAGQGAQKLFF. CDR3 DNA: TGTGCCAGCAGCTTGGCTGGACAGGGGGCGCAAAAACTGTTTTTT.

The genes are TRBV27 and TRBJ2-7; 8 positions match TRBD2. Per the germline V gene, CDR1 is MNHEY and CDR2 is SMNVEV (reference sequence). This CDR3 contains 15 residues. The trim removed 4 bases at V and 1 base at J, leaving 6 bases unmatched. This CDR3 reads CASSSPAGVSYEQYF. The CDR3 nucleotides are TGTGCCAGCAGTTCACCAGCGGGGGTATCCTACGAGCAGTACTTC.

A few counts support this clone. The gene calls are TRBV7-9 and TRBJ1-1, with no clear D. Looked up from germline, CDR1 is SEHNR and CDR2 is FQNEAQ (reference sequence). Between the trimmed V and J ends, which lost 7 bases and 3 bases, there was a span of 15 bases. This CDR3 is 14 amino acids long. CDR3 nucleotides: TGTGCCAGCACCCCGGACTTGAAGGACACTGAAGCTTTCTTT. Its protein product is CASTPDLKDTEAFF. Based on the CDR3 plus reference TRBV7-9 and TRBJ1-1, the full variable domain is DTGVSQNPRHKITKRGQNVTFRCDPISEHNRLYWYRQTLGQGPEFLTYFQNEAQLEKSRLLSDRFSAERPKGSFSTLEIQRTEQGDSAMYLCASTPDLKDTEAFFGQGTRLTVV.

V is TRBV19 and J is TRBJ2-1; 7 bases fit TRBD1. Trimming removed 4 bases from V and 5 bases from J; junction bases left unmatched: 8. The CDR3 runs 15 residues. Germline CDR1 reads LNHDA; CDR2 reads SQIVND (reference sequence). This chain's CDR3 is CASSTPTGPNNEQFF. The CDR3 DNA reads as TGTGCCAGTAGTACCCCGACAGGGCCCAACAATGAGCAGTTCTTC.

The chain couples TRBV11-2 to TRBJ2-7; 7 nucleotides agree with TRBD1. V shed 4 bases and J 2 bases; nucleotides not matched to a gene: 5. From germline, CDR1 is SGHAT and CDR2 FQNNGV. The CDR3 covers 14 residues. CDR3 loop: CASSYYRGAYEQYF. The CDR3 coding sequence is TGTGCCAGCAGCTACTACAGGGGAGCCTACGAGCAGTACTTC.

The chain links TRBV19 to TRBJ1-6; D uncertain. This CDR3 comprises 16 residues. Germline V gene lookup returns CDR1 LNHDA and CDR2 SQIVND (reference sequence). Trimming pared 3 bases from V and 5 bases from J, leaving 14 bases between. The CDR3 DNA follows: TGTGCCAGTAGTATTCGTAAAAGCCCTAATAATTCACCCCTCCACTTT. Translation gives CASSIRKSPNNSPLHF. Variable domain in full (rest from reference TRBV19 and TRBJ1-6): DGGITQSPKYLFRKEGQNVTLSCEQNLNHDAMYWYRQDPGQGLRLIYYSQIVNDFQKGDIAEGYSVSREKKESFPLTVTSAQKNPTAFYLCASSIRKSPNNSPLHFGNGTRLTVT.

The CDR3 DNA follows: TGCGCCAGCAGCCCAGGACTAGCGGGAGTAAGCACAGATACGCAGTATTTT. It yields the protein CASSPGLAGVSTDTQYF. The rearrangement links TRBV5-1 to TRBJ2-3; TRBD2 agrees at 13 bases. J was trimmed by 0 bases and V by 4 bases; bases with no gene match: 5. CDR3 length equals 17 residues. From germline, CDR1 is SGHRS and CDR2 YFSETQ.